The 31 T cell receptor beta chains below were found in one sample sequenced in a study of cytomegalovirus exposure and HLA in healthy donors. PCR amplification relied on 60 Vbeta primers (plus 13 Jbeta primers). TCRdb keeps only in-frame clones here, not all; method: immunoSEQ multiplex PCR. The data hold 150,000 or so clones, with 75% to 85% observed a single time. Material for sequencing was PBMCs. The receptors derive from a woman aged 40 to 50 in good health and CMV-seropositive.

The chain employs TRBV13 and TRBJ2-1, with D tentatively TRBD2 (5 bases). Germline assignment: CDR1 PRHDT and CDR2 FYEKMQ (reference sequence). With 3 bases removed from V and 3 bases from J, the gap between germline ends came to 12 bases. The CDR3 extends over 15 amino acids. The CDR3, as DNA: TGTGCCAGCAGCTTTTCGAATCGGGACTACAATGAGCAGTTCTTC. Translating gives CASSFSNRDYNEQFF.

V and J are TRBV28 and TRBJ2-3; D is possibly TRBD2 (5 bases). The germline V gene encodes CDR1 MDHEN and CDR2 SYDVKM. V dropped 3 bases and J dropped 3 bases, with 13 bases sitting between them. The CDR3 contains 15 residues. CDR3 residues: CASSFEGVGTDTQYF. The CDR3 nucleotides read TGTGCCAGCAGTTTTGAGGGAGTAGGAACAGATACGCAGTATTTT.

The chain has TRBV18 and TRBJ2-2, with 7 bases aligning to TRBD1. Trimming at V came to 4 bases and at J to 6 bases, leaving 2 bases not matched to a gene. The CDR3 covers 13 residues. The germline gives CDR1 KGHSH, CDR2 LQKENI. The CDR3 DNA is TGTGCCAGCTCACAACAGGGGTCCGGGGAGCTGTTTTTT. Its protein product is CASSQQGSGELFF.

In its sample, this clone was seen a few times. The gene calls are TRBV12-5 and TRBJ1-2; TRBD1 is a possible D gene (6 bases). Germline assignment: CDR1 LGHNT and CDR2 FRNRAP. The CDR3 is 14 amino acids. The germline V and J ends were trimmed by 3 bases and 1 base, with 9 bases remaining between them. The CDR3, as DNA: TGTGCTAGTGGTTTTCCGGACAGTAACTATGGCTACACCTTC. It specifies CASGFPDSNYGYTF.

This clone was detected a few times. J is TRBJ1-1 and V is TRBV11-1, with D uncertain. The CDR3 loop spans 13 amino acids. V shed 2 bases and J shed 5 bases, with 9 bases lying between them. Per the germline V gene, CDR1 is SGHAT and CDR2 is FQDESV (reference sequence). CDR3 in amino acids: CASSLSRSTEAFF. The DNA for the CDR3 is TGTGCCAGCAGCTTATCGAGGAGTACTGAAGCTTTCTTT.

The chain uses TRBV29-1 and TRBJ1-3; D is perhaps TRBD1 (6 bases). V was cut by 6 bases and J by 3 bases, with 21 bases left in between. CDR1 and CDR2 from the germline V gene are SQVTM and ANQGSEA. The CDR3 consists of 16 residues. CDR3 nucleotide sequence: TGCAGCGTGGAACCCCCGCGGGGGCTAGTTGGAAACACCATATATTTT. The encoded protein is CSVEPPRGLVGNTIYF.

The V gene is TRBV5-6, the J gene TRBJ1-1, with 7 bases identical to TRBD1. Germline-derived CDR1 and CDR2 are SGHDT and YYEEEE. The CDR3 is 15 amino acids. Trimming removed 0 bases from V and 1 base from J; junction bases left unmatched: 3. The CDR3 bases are TGTGCCAGCAGCTTGGGGGACAGACCGAACACTGAAGCTTTCTTT. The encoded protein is CASSLGDRPNTEAFF.

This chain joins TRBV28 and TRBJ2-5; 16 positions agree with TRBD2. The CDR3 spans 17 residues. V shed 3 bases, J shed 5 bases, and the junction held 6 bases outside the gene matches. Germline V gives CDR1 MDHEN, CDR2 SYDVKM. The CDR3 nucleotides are TGTGCCAGCAGTTTGGGACTAGCGGGAGGGCCCCAGGAGACCCAGTACTTC. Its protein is CASSLGLAGGPQETQYF.

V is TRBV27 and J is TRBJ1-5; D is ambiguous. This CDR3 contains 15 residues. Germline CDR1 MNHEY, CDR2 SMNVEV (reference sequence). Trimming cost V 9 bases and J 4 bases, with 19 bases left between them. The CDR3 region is CASQPESGLNQPQHF. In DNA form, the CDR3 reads TGTGCCAGTCAACCCGAGAGCGGGTTAAATCAGCCCCAGCATTTT.

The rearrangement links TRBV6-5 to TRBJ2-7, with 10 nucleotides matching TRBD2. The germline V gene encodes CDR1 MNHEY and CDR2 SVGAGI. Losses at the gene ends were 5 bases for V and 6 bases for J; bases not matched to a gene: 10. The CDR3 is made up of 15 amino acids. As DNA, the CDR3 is TGTGCCAGCAGTCAGCGGGAGGGCCGAGGGGCCGAGCAGTACTTC. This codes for CASSQREGRGAEQYF.

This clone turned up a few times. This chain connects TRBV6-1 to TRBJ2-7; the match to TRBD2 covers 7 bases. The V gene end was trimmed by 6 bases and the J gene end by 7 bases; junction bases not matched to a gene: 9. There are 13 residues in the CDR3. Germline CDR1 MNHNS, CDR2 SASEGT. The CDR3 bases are TGTGCCAGCAGCGGCGGGAGAGTAGGTGAGCAGTACTTC. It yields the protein CASSGGRVGEQYF.

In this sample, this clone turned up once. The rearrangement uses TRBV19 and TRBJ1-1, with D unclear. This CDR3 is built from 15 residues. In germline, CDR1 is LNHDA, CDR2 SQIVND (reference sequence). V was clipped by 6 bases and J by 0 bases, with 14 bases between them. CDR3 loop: CASSEADGMNTEAFF. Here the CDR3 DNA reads TGTGCCAGTAGCGAAGCTGACGGGATGAACACTGAAGCTTTCTTT. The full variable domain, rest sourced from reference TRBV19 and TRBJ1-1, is DGGITQSPKYLFRKEGQNVTLSCEQNLNHDAMYWYRQDPGQGLRLIYYSQIVNDFQKGDIAEGYSVSREKKESFPLTVTSAQKNPTAFYLCASSEADGMNTEAFFGQGTRLTVV.

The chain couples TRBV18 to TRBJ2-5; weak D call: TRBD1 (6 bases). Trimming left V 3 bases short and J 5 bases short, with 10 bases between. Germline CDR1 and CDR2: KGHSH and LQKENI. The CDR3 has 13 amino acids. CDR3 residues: CASSPSGAETQYF. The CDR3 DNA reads TGTGCCAGCTCACCCTCAGGGGCCGAGACCCAGTACTTC.

Here the CDR3 DNA reads TGTGCCAGCAGCTTAGGGGACAGGTGGTACGAGCAGTACTTC. It is translated as CASSLGDRWYEQYF. V is TRBV7-9 and J is TRBJ2-7; the match to TRBD1 covers 8 bases. The length of the CDR3 is 14 residues. After removal of 1 base from V and 4 bases from J, the junction contained 3 bases not matched to a gene. Per germline, CDR1 SEHNR and CDR2 FQNEAQ (reference sequence).

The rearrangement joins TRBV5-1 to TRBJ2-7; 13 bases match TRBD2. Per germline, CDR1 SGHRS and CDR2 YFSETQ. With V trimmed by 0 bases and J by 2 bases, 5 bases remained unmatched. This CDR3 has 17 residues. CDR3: CASSLGQTSGRAYEQYF. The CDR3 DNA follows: TGCGCCAGCAGCTTGGGCCAAACTAGCGGGAGGGCCTACGAGCAGTACTTC.

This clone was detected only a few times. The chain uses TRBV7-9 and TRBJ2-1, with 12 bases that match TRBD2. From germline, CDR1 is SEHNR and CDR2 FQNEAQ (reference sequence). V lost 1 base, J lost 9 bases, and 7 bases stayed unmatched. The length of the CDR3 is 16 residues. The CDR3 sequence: CASSLESLAGGSEQFF. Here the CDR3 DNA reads TGTGCCAGCAGCTTAGAATCCCTAGCGGGGGGGTCTGAGCAGTTCTTC.

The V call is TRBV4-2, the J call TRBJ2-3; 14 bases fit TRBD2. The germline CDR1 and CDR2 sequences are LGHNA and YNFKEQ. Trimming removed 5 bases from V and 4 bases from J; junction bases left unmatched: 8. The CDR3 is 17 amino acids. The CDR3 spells CASSSSGLAGAPDTQYF. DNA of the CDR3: TGTGCCAGCAGCTCTTCGGGACTAGCGGGAGCCCCAGATACGCAGTATTTT.

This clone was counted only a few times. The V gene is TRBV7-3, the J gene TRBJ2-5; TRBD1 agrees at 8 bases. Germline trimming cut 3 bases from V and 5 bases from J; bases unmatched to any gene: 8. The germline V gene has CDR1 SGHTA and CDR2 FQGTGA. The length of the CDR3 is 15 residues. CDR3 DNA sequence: TGTGCCAGCAGCTTGGGGGACAGGTTCGGGGAGACCCAGTACTTC. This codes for CASSLGDRFGETQYF.

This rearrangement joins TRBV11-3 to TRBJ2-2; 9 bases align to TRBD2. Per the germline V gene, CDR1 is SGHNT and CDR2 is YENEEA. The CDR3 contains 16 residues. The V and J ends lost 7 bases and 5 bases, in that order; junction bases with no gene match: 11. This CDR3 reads CASTLRASGITGELFF. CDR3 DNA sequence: TGTGCCAGCACCCTGCGAGCTAGCGGGATAACCGGGGAGCTGTTTTTT.

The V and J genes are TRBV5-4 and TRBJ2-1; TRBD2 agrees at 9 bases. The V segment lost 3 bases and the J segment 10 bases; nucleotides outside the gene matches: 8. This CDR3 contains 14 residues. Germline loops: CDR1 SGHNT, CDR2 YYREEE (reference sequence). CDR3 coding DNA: TGTGCCAGCAGCTCGCCTAGCGGGAACGACGAGCAGTTCTTC. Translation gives CASSSPSGNDEQFF.

The CDR3 nucleotides are TGTGCCAGCAGCTTAGTGCTAGCGAGGGAGACCCAGTACTTC. It translates to CASSLVLARETQYF. V is TRBV11-2 and J is TRBJ2-5, with D possibly TRBD2 on 6 matching bases. Per the germline V gene, CDR1 is SGHAT and CDR2 is FQNNGV. CDR3 length: 14 amino acids. Trimming cost V 1 base and J 5 bases, with 11 bases left between them.

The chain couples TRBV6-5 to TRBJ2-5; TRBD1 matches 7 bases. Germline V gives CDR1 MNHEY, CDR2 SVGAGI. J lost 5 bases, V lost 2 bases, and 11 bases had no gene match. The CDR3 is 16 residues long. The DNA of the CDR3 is TGTGCCAGCAGTTACGGGACAGTGCCTTCTGTGGAGACCCAGTACTTC. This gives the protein CASSYGTVPSVETQYF.

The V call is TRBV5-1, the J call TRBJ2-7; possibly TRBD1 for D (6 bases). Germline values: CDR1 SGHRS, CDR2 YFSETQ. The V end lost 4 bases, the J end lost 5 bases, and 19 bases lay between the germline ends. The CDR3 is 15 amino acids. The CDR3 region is CASSPYGQGPHEQYF. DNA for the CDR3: TGCGCCAGCAGCCCCTATGGGCAGGGGCCCCACGAGCAGTACTTC.

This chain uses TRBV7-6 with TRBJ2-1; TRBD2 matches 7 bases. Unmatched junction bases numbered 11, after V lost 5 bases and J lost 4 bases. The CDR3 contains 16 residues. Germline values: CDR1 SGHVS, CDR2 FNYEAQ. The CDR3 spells CASSPSRAGPYNEQFF. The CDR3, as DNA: TGTGCCAGCAGCCCTAGCCGAGCGGGACCTTACAATGAGCAGTTCTTC.

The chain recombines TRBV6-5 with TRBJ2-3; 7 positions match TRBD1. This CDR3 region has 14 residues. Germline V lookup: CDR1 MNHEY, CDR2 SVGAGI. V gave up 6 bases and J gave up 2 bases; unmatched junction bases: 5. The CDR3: CASSQDRATDTQYF. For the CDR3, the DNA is TGTGCCAGCAGCCAAGACAGGGCCACAGATACGCAGTATTTT.

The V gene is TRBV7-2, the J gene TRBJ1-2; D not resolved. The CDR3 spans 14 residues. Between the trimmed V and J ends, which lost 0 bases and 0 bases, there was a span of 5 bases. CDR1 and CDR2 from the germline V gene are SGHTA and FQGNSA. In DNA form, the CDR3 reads TGTGCCAGCAGCTTAGCGCCTACTAACTATGGCTACACCTTC. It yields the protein CASSLAPTNYGYTF.

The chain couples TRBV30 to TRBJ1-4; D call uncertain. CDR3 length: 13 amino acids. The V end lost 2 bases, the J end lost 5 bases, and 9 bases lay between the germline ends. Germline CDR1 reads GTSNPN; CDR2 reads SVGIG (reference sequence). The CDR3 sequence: CAWSWALNEKLFF. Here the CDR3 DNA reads TGTGCCTGGAGTTGGGCACTCAATGAAAAACTGTTTTTT. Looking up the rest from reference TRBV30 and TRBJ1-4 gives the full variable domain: SQTIHQWPATLVQPVGSPLSLECTVEGTSNPNLYWYRQAAGRGLQLLFYSVGIGQISSEVPQNLSASRPQDRQFILSSKKLLLSDSGFYLCAWSWALNEKLFFGSGTQLSVL.

The CDR3 loop is CASSSRGQGASNEQFF. The CDR3 bases are TGTGCCAGTAGTAGCCGAGGACAGGGGGCCTCCAATGAGCAGTTCTTC. This chain joins TRBV19 and TRBJ2-1; 11 nucleotides agree with TRBD1. V was pared by 4 bases and J by 6 bases, with 8 bases of the junction left unmatched. The CDR3 spans 16 residues. Germline loops: CDR1 LNHDA, CDR2 SQIVND (reference sequence). The variable domain in full, completed from reference TRBV19 and TRBJ2-1, reads DGGITQSPKYLFRKEGQNVTLSCEQNLNHDAMYWYRQDPGQGLRLIYYSQIVNDFQKGDIAEGYSVSREKKESFPLTVTSAQKNPTAFYLCASSSRGQGASNEQFFGPGTRLTVL.

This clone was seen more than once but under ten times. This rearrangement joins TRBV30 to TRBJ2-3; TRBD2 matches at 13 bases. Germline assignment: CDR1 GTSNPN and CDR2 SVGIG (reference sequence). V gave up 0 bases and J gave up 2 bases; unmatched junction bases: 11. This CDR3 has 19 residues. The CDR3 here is CAWSVLRTSGSRITDTQYF. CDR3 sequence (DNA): TGTGCCTGGAGTGTACTTCGGACTAGCGGGAGCCGAATCACAGATACGCAGTATTTT.

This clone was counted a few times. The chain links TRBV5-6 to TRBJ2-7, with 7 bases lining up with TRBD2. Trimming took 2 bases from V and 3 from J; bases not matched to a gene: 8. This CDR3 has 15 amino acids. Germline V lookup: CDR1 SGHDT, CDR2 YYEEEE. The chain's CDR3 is CASSLHGEGFYEQYF. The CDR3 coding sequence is TGTGCCAGCAGCTTACACGGGGAGGGGTTCTACGAGCAGTACTTC.

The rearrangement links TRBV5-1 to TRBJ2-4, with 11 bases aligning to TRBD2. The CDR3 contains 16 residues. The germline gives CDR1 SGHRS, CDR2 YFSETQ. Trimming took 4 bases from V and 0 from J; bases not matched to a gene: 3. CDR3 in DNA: TGCGCCAGCAGCACCGGGACTAGCGGAGCCAAAAACATTCAGTACTTC. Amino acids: CASSTGTSGAKNIQYF. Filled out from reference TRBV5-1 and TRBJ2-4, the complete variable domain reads KAGVTQTPRYLIKTRGQQVTLSCSPISGHRSVSWYQQTPGQGLQFLFEYFSETQRNKGNFPGRFSGRQFSNSRSEMNVSTLELGDSALYLCASSTGTSGAKNIQYFGAGTRLSVL.